The rows below give T cell receptor beta chains drawn from one sample of a study of shared clonotypes between healthy human individuals. TCRdb's copy holds only in-frame clones and misses some; the assay was immunoSEQ multiplex PCR. Of 800,000 to 1,200,000 clones in the sample, around 78% were seen once. Input material: memory CD4+ T cells from PBMCs. All receptors derive from a man younger than 35 in good health. Some clones in this sample may be carry-over from other donors' samples. Each CDR3 is given with its conserved first and last residue. D genes are given only for firm matches. For some rows the clone size is stated as once, few or many, or as a class when expanded; others skip it.

-	TRBD2	TRBV13	TRBJ2-1	TGTGCCAGCAGCCGGCGGGAGGGCCGACCAAGTGAGCAGTTCTTC	CASSRREGRPSEQFF
-	TRBD1	TRBV5-1	TRBJ2-7	TGCGCCAGCAGCTTGGGAGGGACAGGGACCTACGAGCAGTACTTC	CASSLGGTGTYEQYF
-	-	TRBV5-1	TRBJ1-1	TGCGCCAGCAGCTTGAAGCGGGACACTGAAGCTTTCTTT	CASSLKRDTEAFF
-	TRBD1	TRBV19	TRBJ1-4	TGTGCCAGTAGTATAGCGGCACAGGGGGGGGATGAAAAACTGTTTTTT	CASSIAAQGGDEKLFF
-	-	TRBV19	TRBJ1-4	TGTGCCAGTAGTATGGTTCTCAGGGTTGGCGAAAAACTGTTTTTT	CASSMVLRVGEKLFF
-	-	TRBV5-1	TRBJ2-7	TGCGCCAGCAGCTTGCGGGGAGGCGAGCAGTACTTC	CASSLRGGEQYF
-	-	TRBV30	TRBJ2-2	TGTGCCTGGATTCAGGGCCTCCCCGGGGAGCTGTTTTTT	CAWIQGLPGELFF
many	-	TRBV15	TRBJ2-1	TGTGCCACCAACCCGGGAACAAACTACAATGAGCAGTTCTTC	CATNPGTNYNEQFF
-	-	TRBV28	TRBJ2-7	TGTGCCACTAACCGCCCAAGGGCCCGCTCCTACGAGCAGTACTTC	CATNRPRARSYEQYF
many	-	TRBV10-3	TRBJ1-2	TGTGCCATCACCGAGGGGTGGGCTGGCTACACCTTC	CAITEGWAGYTF
many	-	TRBV18	TRBJ2-6	TGTGCCAGCTCATTCGCCGGGGCCTCTGGGGCCAACGTCCTGACTTTC	CASSFAGASGANVLTF
-	TRBD2	TRBV28	TRBJ2-2	TGTGCCAGCACCGTGATTAAGGGACTAGTAACGAACACCGGGGAGCTGTTTTTT	CASTVIKGLVTNTGELFF
-	-	TRBV27	TRBJ2-7	TGTGCCAGCAGTTTTTGGGGGCCTACCTACGAGCAGTACTTC	CASSFWGPTYEQYF
-	TRBD1	TRBV19	TRBJ1-4	TGTGCCAGTAATAACCCGGGACAGGCGAATGAAAAACTGTTTTTT	CASNNPGQANEKLFF
-	-	TRBV6-5	TRBJ1-1	TGTGCCAGCAGTTACAAGCAGGGAGGCACTGAAGCTTTCTTT	CASSYKQGGTEAFF
once	-	TRBV28	TRBJ2-2	TGTGCCAGCAGTTCCCTTATTGACTACTCGAACACCGGGGAGCTGTTTTTT	CASSSLIDYSNTGELFF
-	TRBD1	TRBV2	TRBJ2-6	TGTGCCAGCAGTGGCCACCTAGGACAGGGACCCTCTGGGGCCAACGTCCTGACTTTC	CASSGHLGQGPSGANVLTF
-	TRBD1	TRBV19	TRBJ1-3	TGTGCCAGTAGCAGGACAGGGCGCGGAAACACCATATATTTT	CASSRTGRGNTIYF